One sample yielded the 30 T cell receptor beta chains listed below, sequenced in a study of T cell changes during pregnancy in multiple sclerosis. Sequencing used immunoSEQ multiplex PCR; TCRdb keeps in-frame clones, though not all of them. This table has about 41,000 clones, over 70% appearing once. The source material was peripheral blood, sampled in the first trimester of pregnancy. The receptors originated from a female donor in good health, enrolled as a control in a pregnancy study.

The chain recombines TRBV30 with TRBJ1-1; D remains ambiguous. There are 13 residues in the CDR3. Trimming took off 5 bases at V and 1 base at J, with 11 bases between the two ends. CDR1 and CDR2 from the germline V gene are GTSNPN and SVGIG (reference sequence). CDR3 DNA sequence: TGTGCCTGGCAAATTCGAGAGAACACTGAAGCTTTCTTT. This sequence encodes CAWQIRENTEAFF. Drawing the rest from reference TRBV30 and TRBJ1-1, the complete variable domain is SQTIHQWPATLVQPVGSPLSLECTVEGTSNPNLYWYRQAAGRGLQLLFYSVGIGQISSEVPQNLSASRPQDRQFILSSKKLLLSDSGFYLCAWQIRENTEAFFGQGTRLTVV.

The chain couples TRBV10-3 to TRBJ2-7; 7 bases are shared with TRBD1. The V gene's germline CDR1 is ENHRY and CDR2 SYGVKD. This CDR3 has 13 residues. V lost 6 bases, J lost 1 base, and 3 bases stayed unmatched. The CDR3, as DNA: TGTGCCATCAGGGGGGACAGATCCTACGAGCAGTACTTC. It translates to CAIRGDRSYEQYF.

The chain employs TRBV7-9 and TRBJ2-6, with a possible D match to TRBD2 (7 bases). The CDR3 contains 19 residues. Looked up from germline, CDR1 is SEHNR and CDR2 is FQNEAQ (reference sequence). V was clipped by 0 bases and J by 2 bases, with 17 bases between them. As DNA, the CDR3 is TGTGCCAGCAGCTTAGCACACCTTCAGCGGGACACTGGGGCCAACGTCCTGACTTTC. This codes for CASSLAHLQRDTGANVLTF. Full variable domain (rest looked up from reference TRBV7-9 and TRBJ2-6): DTGVSQNPRHKITKRGQNVTFRCDPISEHNRLYWYRQTLGQGPEFLTYFQNEAQLEKSRLLSDRFSAERPKGSFSTLEIQRTEQGDSAMYLCASSLAHLQRDTGANVLTFGAGSRLTVL.

This chain joins TRBV5-4 and TRBJ2-3; D might be TRBD2 (5 bases). Germline V gene sequence: CDR1 SGHNT, CDR2 YYREEE (reference sequence). This CDR3 has 15 residues. The germline V and J ends were trimmed by 2 bases and 0 bases, with 10 bases remaining between them. The CDR3 coding sequence is TGTGCCAGCAGCTTCAGCGGTTCTAGCACAGATACGCAGTATTTT. Amino acids: CASSFSGSSTDTQYF.

V and J are TRBV4-2 and TRBJ2-1; 7 bases map to TRBD2. Per germline, CDR1 LGHNA and CDR2 YNFKEQ. The V gene end was trimmed by 4 bases and the J gene end by 1 base; junction bases not matched to a gene: 4. There are 15 residues in the CDR3. The CDR3 DNA follows: TGTGCCAGCAGCCCTGGACTAGATTCCTACAATGAGCAGTTCTTC. This translates into CASSPGLDSYNEQFF.

The V call is TRBV27, the J call TRBJ1-4; 7 nucleotides agree with TRBD1. With 4 bases clipped from V and 2 bases from J, the junction kept 7 bases outside the gene matches. CDR1 is MNHEY and CDR2 is SMNVEV in the germline V gene (reference sequence). The CDR3 runs 16 residues. The CDR3 spells CASSSTGRRTNEKLFF. The CDR3 bases are TGTGCCAGCAGTTCGACAGGGAGAAGGACTAATGAAAAACTGTTTTTT.

The chain is built from TRBV6-6 and TRBJ1-3, with 11 bases lining up with TRBD1. CDR1 is MNHNY and CDR2 is SVGAGI in the germline V gene (reference sequence). This CDR3 region has 16 residues. The J segment lost 5 bases and the V segment lost 2 bases, leaving 5 bases of the junction unmatched. The CDR3 loop is CASSYPGQGARNTIYF. CDR3 DNA sequence: TGTGCCAGCAGTTACCCTGGACAGGGGGCCAGAAACACCATATATTTT.

The chain uses TRBV28 and TRBJ1-2; D call uncertain. Germline-derived CDR1 and CDR2 are MDHEN and SYDVKM. The CDR3 contains 11 residues. Between the trimmed V and J ends, which lost 4 bases and 5 bases, there was a span of 5 bases. As DNA, the CDR3 is TGTGCCAGCAGTTCCAGATATGGCTACACCTTC. This encodes CASSSRYGYTF.

The gene calls are TRBV10-2 and TRBJ2-7; 8 bases map to TRBD1. This CDR3 contains 15 residues. Germline lookup yields CDR1 WSHSY and CDR2 SAAADI. V dropped 5 bases and J dropped 0; count of bases not matched to a gene: 6. The CDR3 DNA reads TGCGCCAGCAGTTCGCGGACAGGGACCTCCTACGAGCAGTACTTC. It yields the protein CASSSRTGTSYEQYF.

The chain recombines TRBV6-1 with TRBJ1-2, with a possible D match to TRBD1 (6 bases). The CDR3 is made up of 12 amino acids. Trimming left V 5 bases short and J 8 bases short, with 12 bases between. Germline lookup yields CDR1 MNHNS and CDR2 SASEGT. The CDR3 DNA sequence: TGTGCCAGCAGTCCGGACAGCGGCGGCTACACCTTC. It yields the protein CASSPDSGGYTF.

The chain links TRBV12-5 to TRBJ2-7, with D unclear. The CDR3 is made up of 11 amino acids. The germline V gene has CDR1 LGHNT and CDR2 FRNRAP. Trimming stripped 5 bases from V and 4 bases from J, with 6 bases between. The CDR3 DNA is TGTGCTAGTGGTACCTATTACGAGCAGTACTTC. This sequence encodes CASGTYYEQYF. The variable domain in full, with the rest retrieved from reference TRBV12-5 and TRBJ2-7, is DARVTQTPRHKVTEMGQEVTMRCQPILGHNTVFWYRQTMMQGLELLAYFRNRAPLDDSGMPKDRFSAEMPDATLATLKIQPSEPRDSAVYFCASGTYYEQYFGPGTRLTVT.

This sequence joins TRBV5-1 and TRBJ2-3; 10 positions match TRBD2. Germline CDR1 and CDR2: SGHRS and YFSETQ. This CDR3 comprises 17 residues. Trimming removed 2 bases from V and 2 bases from J; junction bases left unmatched: 8. The CDR3 reads CASSFSASGRTTDTQYF. Here the CDR3 DNA reads TGCGCCAGCAGCTTTTCGGCTAGCGGGAGAACCACAGATACGCAGTATTTT. Full variable domain (remainder filled in from reference TRBV5-1 and TRBJ2-3): KAGVTQTPRYLIKTRGQQVTLSCSPISGHRSVSWYQQTPGQGLQFLFEYFSETQRNKGNFPGRFSGRQFSNSRSEMNVSTLELGDSALYLCASSFSASGRTTDTQYFGPGTRLTVL.

This clone has more than one count but fewer than ten. The V gene is TRBV4-1, the J gene TRBJ1-1; D uncertain. Germline-derived CDR1 and CDR2 are MGHRA and YSYEKL. The length of the CDR3 is 13 residues. The V end lost 1 base, the J end lost 4 bases, and 7 bases lay between the germline ends. This CDR3 is CASSQVVLTEAFF. As DNA, the CDR3 is TGCGCCAGCAGCCAAGTTGTCCTCACTGAAGCTTTCTTT.

The chain couples TRBV2 to TRBJ1-1; 11 bases are a match to TRBD1. J was trimmed by 1 base and V by 6 bases; bases with no gene match: 4. Germline V CDR1 and CDR2: SNHLY, FYNNEI. This CDR3 spans 15 amino acids. As DNA, the CDR3 is TGTGCCAGCAGGACTGGGACAGGGGGGAACACTGAAGCTTTCTTT. Encoded protein: CASRTGTGGNTEAFF.

The chain employs TRBV27 and TRBJ2-7; the match to TRBD2 covers 9 bases. V shed 5 bases, J shed 3 bases, and the junction held 11 bases outside the gene matches. The CDR3 consists of 16 residues. Looked up from germline, CDR1 is MNHEY and CDR2 is SMNVEV (reference sequence). The CDR3 loop is CASSPSRGAGGYEQYF. DNA of the CDR3: TGTGCCAGCAGTCCCTCTCGGGGAGCGGGAGGCTACGAGCAGTACTTC.

The chain joins TRBV15 to TRBJ2-7, with 7 bases identical to TRBD1. Germline trimming cut 4 bases from V and 6 bases from J; bases unmatched to any gene: 6. This CDR3 region has 13 residues. CDR1 and CDR2 (germline): LNHNV, YYDKDF (reference sequence). CDR3 region: CATSMKGGAEQYF. In DNA form, the CDR3 reads TGTGCCACCAGCATGAAAGGGGGCGCCGAGCAGTACTTC.

The chain couples TRBV28 to TRBJ1-2; TRBD1 might be the D (5 bases). CDR3 size: 14 residues. Germline assignment: CDR1 MDHEN and CDR2 SYDVKM. With 5 bases removed from V and 4 bases from J, the gap between germline ends came to 14 bases. This CDR3 reads CASSSKGQLYGYTF. In DNA form, the CDR3 reads TGTGCCAGCAGTAGTAAGGGGCAGCTCTATGGCTACACCTTC.

The chain recombines TRBV5-1 with TRBJ1-3; D not certain. The CDR3 covers 13 residues. Trimming removed 4 bases at V and 3 bases at J, with 8 bases between. Per germline, CDR1 SGHRS and CDR2 YFSETQ. The CDR3 DNA reads TGCGCCAGCAGCACCGTCGGTGGAAACACCATATATTTT. This codes for CASSTVGGNTIYF.

V gene TRBV16 combines with J gene TRBJ1-6; 7 bases are shared with TRBD1. With V trimmed by 4 bases and J by 9 bases, 12 bases remained unmatched. Germline V gives CDR1 KGHSY, CDR2 FQNENV. This CDR3 is 16 amino acids long. CDR3 protein: CASSPQETGPGSPLHF. CDR3 in DNA: TGTGCCAGCAGCCCCCAAGAGACAGGGCCAGGTTCACCCCTCCACTTT.

This sequence joins TRBV19 and TRBJ2-7, with 9 positions matching TRBD2. The CDR3 has 14 amino acids. The V gene's germline CDR1 is LNHDA and CDR2 SQIVND (reference sequence). V gave up 10 bases and J gave up 2 bases; unmatched junction bases: 9. This chain's CDR3 is CATTQTSGTYEQYF. Written as DNA, the CDR3 is TGTGCCACGACCCAGACTAGCGGAACCTACGAGCAGTACTTC.

V is TRBV28 and J is TRBJ2-5; D not certain. Germline V gene lookup returns CDR1 MDHEN and CDR2 SYDVKM. The CDR3 has 11 residues. Trimming stripped 3 bases from V and 5 bases from J, with 4 bases between. CDR3 DNA: TGTGCCAGCAGTTTCCGGGAGACCCAGTACTTC. Residues: CASSFRETQYF.

This chain uses TRBV18 with TRBJ1-5; no reliable D call. Per germline, CDR1 KGHSH and CDR2 LQKENI. With 2 bases removed from V and 1 base from J, the gap between germline ends came to 15 bases. The length of the CDR3 is 17 residues. DNA of the CDR3: TGTGCCAGCTCACCATTGAGGAGGACCAGGAGCAATCAGCCCCAGCATTTT. Translating it yields CASSPLRRTRSNQPQHF.

J is TRBJ1-3 and V is TRBV5-1, with TRBD1 matching 8 bases. V lost 4 bases and J lost 2; bases outside the gene matches: 8. CDR1 is SGHRS, CDR2 YFSETQ, per germline. The CDR3 has 16 amino acids. CDR3 sequence reads: CASSETGERAGNTIYF. The CDR3, as DNA: TGCGCCAGCAGCGAGACAGGGGAACGAGCTGGAAACACCATATATTTT.

This chain links TRBV13 with TRBJ1-6, with TRBD1 as a possible D gene (6 bases). In germline, CDR1 is PRHDT, CDR2 FYEKMQ (reference sequence). CDR3 length equals 16 residues. The germline V and J ends were trimmed by 1 base and 2 bases, with 9 bases remaining between them. In DNA, the CDR3 is TGTGCCAGCAGCTTAGTACGACAGGCCTATAATTCACCCCTCCACTTT. Translated: CASSLVRQAYNSPLHF.

V and J are TRBV9 and TRBJ1-1; 7 bases line up with TRBD1. Germline CDR1 reads SGDLS; CDR2 reads YYNGEE. The CDR3 sequence is 15 residues long. The V segment lost 1 base and the J segment 4 bases; nucleotides outside the gene matches: 7. The CDR3 nucleotides are TGTGCCAGCAGCGTAAAGGGGGCGCGGGGCACTGAAGCTTTCTTT. As protein: CASSVKGARGTEAFF.

As DNA, the CDR3 is TGTGCCAGCAGCGAACAGGGTCTGAACACTGAAGCTTTCTTT. This gives the protein CASSEQGLNTEAFF. The chain uses TRBV9 and TRBJ1-1; TRBD1 is a possible D gene (6 bases). CDR1 and CDR2 from the germline V gene are SGDLS and YYNGEE. V was cut by 3 bases and J by 0 bases, with 9 bases left in between. This CDR3 comprises 14 residues.

This clone was picked up a small number of times. The chain uses TRBV29-1 and TRBJ1-2, with D hard to call. The CDR3 loop spans 12 amino acids. The germline gives CDR1 SQVTM, CDR2 ANQGSEA. V was cut by 5 bases and J by 8 bases, with 15 bases left in between. The CDR3 is CSVSVGVGGYTF. CDR3 nucleotide sequence: TGCAGCGTTAGTGTCGGGGTAGGGGGCTACACCTTC.

This clone was seen just once. The V call is TRBV5-1, the J call TRBJ2-7; possibly TRBD1 for D (5 bases). Looked up from germline, CDR1 is SGHRS and CDR2 is YFSETQ. CDR3 size: 13 residues. Trimming stripped 3 bases from V and 2 bases from J, with 9 bases between. CDR3 residues: CASSYDRTYEQYF. DNA for the CDR3: TGCGCCAGCAGCTATGACAGAACCTACGAGCAGTACTTC.

The V call is TRBV18, the J call TRBJ2-3; D call uncertain. Germline V gene lookup returns CDR1 KGHSH and CDR2 LQKENI. V lost 4 bases, J lost 6 bases, and 8 bases lay in between. There are 12 residues in the CDR3. CDR3 bases: TGTGCCAGCTCACGTGAGGTGGATACGCAGTATTTT. As protein: CASSREVDTQYF.

The chain recombines TRBV6-1 with TRBJ1-5; TRBD1 is a possible D gene (5 bases). The CDR3 extends over 15 amino acids. The V and J ends lost 0 bases and 6 bases respectively, with 12 bases between them. Germline assignment: CDR1 MNHNS and CDR2 SASEGT. The CDR3 region is CASSEAQTARQPQHF. DNA of the CDR3: TGTGCCAGCAGTGAAGCGCAGACAGCGCGTCAGCCCCAGCATTTT.